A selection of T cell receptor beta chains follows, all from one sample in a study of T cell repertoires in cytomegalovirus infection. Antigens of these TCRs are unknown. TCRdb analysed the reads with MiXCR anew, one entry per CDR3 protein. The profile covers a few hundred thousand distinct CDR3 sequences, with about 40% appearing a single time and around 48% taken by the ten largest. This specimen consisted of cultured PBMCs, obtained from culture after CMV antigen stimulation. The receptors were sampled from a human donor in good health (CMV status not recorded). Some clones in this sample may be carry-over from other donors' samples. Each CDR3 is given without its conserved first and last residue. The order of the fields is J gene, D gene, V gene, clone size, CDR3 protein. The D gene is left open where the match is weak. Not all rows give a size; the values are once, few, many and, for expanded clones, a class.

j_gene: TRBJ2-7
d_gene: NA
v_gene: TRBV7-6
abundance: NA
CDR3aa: ASSLVYREATYEQY

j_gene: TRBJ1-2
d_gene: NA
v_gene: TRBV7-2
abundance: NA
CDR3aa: ASSPRDVYGYT

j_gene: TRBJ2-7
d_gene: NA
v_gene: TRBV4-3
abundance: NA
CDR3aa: ASSQDTALEQY

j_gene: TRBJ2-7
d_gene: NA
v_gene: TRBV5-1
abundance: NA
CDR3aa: ARPCFEQY

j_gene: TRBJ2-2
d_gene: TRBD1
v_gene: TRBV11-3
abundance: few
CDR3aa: ASSSRGQFTGELF

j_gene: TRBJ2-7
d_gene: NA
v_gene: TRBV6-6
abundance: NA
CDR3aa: ASSYSPTAASSYEQY

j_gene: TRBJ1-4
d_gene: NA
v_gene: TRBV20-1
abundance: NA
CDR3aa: SARSGWGRGGGEKLF

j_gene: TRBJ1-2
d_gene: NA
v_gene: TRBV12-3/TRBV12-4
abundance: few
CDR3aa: ASSIQGYINYGYT

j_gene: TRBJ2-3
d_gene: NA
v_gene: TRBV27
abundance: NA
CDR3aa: ASSIDETPTDTQY

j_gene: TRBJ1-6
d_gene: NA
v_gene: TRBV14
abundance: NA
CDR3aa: ASSQGWTPLH

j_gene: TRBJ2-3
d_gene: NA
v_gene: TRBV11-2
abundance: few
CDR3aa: ASSLVGSRTDTQY

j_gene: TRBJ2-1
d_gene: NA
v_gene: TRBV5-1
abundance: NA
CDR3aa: ASSWGSGPSEQF

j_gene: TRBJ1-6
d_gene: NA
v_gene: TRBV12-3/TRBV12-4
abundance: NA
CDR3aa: ASSLSGLDSPLH

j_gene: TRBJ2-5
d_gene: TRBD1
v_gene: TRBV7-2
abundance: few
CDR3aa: ASSFTQGETQY

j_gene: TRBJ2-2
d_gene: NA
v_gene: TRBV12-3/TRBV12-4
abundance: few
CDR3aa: ASSLRRSSRPGELF

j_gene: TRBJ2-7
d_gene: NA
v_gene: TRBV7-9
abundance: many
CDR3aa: ASSQLPSEAYEQY

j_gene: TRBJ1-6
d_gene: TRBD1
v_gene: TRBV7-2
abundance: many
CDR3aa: ASSLDLGQGGHSPLH

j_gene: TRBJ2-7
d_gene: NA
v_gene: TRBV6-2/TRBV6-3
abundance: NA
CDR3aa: ASSLNRDWGSYEQY